A single sample gave rise to the 10 T cell receptor beta chains below, sequenced in a study of cytomegalovirus exposure and HLA in healthy donors. PCR employed 60 Vbeta and 13 Jbeta primers. Method: immunoSEQ multiplex PCR; TCRdb's copy keeps in-frame clones and lacks some. The sample has roughly 130,000 clones, about 62% seen once. Sequencing was done on a sample of PBMCs. The receptor set was obtained from a woman aged 40-49 years in good health and CMV-seropositive.

The chain joins TRBV6-1 to TRBJ2-2, with TRBD2 identical over 8 bases. The germline V gene encodes CDR1 MNHNS and CDR2 SASEGT. The length of the CDR3 is 15 residues. J lost 0 bases, V lost 8 bases, and 5 bases had no gene match. In nucleotides, the CDR3 is TGTGCCAGCCAGACACTAGCGGCGAACACCGGGGAGCTGTTTTTT. Translation: CASQTLAANTGELFF.

The chain couples TRBV19 to TRBJ2-7; 9 bases align to TRBD1. This CDR3 has 15 residues. With V trimmed by 5 bases and J by 2 bases, 7 bases remained unmatched. Germline V gene data show CDR1 as LNHDA and CDR2 as SQIVND (reference sequence). CDR3 DNA: TGTGCCAGTAGTGCCGCCGGGACAGGGCCCTACGAGCAGTACTTC. Its translation: CASSAAGTGPYEQYF.

This clone was found once. The chain recombines TRBV10-2 with TRBJ2-3, with D maybe TRBD2 (5 bases). Germline CDR1 reads WSHSY; CDR2 reads SAAADI. This CDR3 is built from 15 residues. V was cut by 7 bases and J by 0 bases, with 14 bases left in between. The CDR3 region has the DNA TGCGCCAGCACCAAGCCCGAGGGTAGCACAGATACGCAGTATTTT. Translated, it gives CASTKPEGSTDTQYF.

V usage is TRBV27 and J usage is TRBJ2-1; the D gene is possibly TRBD2 (6 bases). V lost 4 bases to trimming and J lost 2 bases, with 9 bases between them. CDR3 length equals 14 residues. Germline V CDR1 and CDR2: MNHEY, SMNVEV (reference sequence). CDR3 in DNA: TGTGCCAGCAGTTACGGGGGTACCTACAATGAGCAGTTCTTC. Its translation is CASSYGGTYNEQFF.

The V gene is TRBV28, the J gene TRBJ1-3, with 7 nucleotides matching TRBD1. The CDR3 has 16 amino acids. The germline V gene encodes CDR1 MDHEN and CDR2 SYDVKM. CDR3 sequence (DNA): TGTGCACACGGGGCAGGGGGTTCTCACTCTGGAAACACCATATATTTT. Amino acid sequence: CAHGAGGSHSGNTIYF.

This clone appeared a few times. V and J are TRBV19 and TRBJ1-2, with TRBD1 matching over 9 bases. The CDR3 length is 14 residues. CDR1 and CDR2 (germline): LNHDA, SQIVND (reference sequence). The ends lost 5 bases at V and 8 bases at J; junction bases unmatched: 9. DNA for the CDR3: TGTGCCAGTAGTCAGCCGGGACAGGGTGAAGGCTACACCTTC. This codes for CASSQPGQGEGYTF.

The chain carries TRBV2 and TRBJ1-2; no clear D. The CDR3 totals 12 residues. The V gene lost 0 bases and the J gene lost 8 bases, with 7 bases spanning the gap. CDR1 SNHLY and CDR2 FYNNEI come from the germline V gene. CDR3 amino acids: CASSEAGGGYTF. In nucleotides, the CDR3 is TGTGCCAGCAGTGAAGCGGGAGGAGGCTACACCTTC.

The chain couples TRBV6-6 to TRBJ2-1; 8 nucleotides align to TRBD1. Looked up from germline, CDR1 is MNHNY and CDR2 is SVGAGI (reference sequence). The V segment lost 0 bases and the J segment 7 bases; nucleotides outside the gene matches: 2. The CDR3 covers 14 residues. The CDR3 sequence: CASSYSQGANEQFF. CDR3 in DNA: TGTGCCAGCAGTTACTCGCAGGGGGCAAATGAGCAGTTCTTC.

The chain has TRBV19 and TRBJ1-3; no definite D call. Per the germline V gene, CDR1 is LNHDA and CDR2 is SQIVND (reference sequence). The CDR3 has 14 amino acids. Trimming shortened V by 7 bases and J by 4 bases, and 14 bases separated the two germline ends. The CDR3 DNA is TGTGCCAGTATCATCGGAGGGTCCGGAAACACCATATATTTT. Amino acids: CASIIGGSGNTIYF.

The chain carries TRBV10-2 and TRBJ2-1; tentative D call: TRBD1 (6 bases). Germline V CDR1 and CDR2: WSHSY, SAAADI. This CDR3 is built from 19 residues. V lost 3 bases and J lost 0, with 21 bases in between. The CDR3 DNA reads as TGCGCCAGCAGTGATAGGCTAGGGGGTGCCCCGAGCTCCTACAATGAGCAGTTCTTC. Translating it yields CASSDRLGGAPSSYNEQFF.